This note documents a single T cell receptor beta chain sequence. Its antigen has not been determined. Germline and junction disagree at one end, which may indicate a read error. From the cysteine through the phenylalanine, the CDR3 covers 15 amino acids. Of the read, only the CDR3 DNA is kept; its 45 bases are in frame from base 1. CDR1 SNHLY and CDR2 FYNNEI were looked up in the germline V gene. The data stem from a study of regulatory T cells after allogeneic stem cell transplantation (dated by TCRdb to the late 2010s). Background on the whole study: Patients were divided into groups based on whether acute graft-versus-host disease developed within 100 days of stem cell transplantation. Fluorescence-activated cell sorting was used to isolate CD4+CD25+CD127- regulatory T cells from patient PBMCs. The study compared the regulatory T-cell TCR repertoire after allogeneic stem cell transplantation between patients with and without acute graft-versus-host disease. Conventional CD4+ T cells defined as CD4+CD25+/-CD127+ were also sorted and TCR-sequenced for comparison in the study. What the work shows at the level of the full study, not this receptor alone: Because of the small patient sample size, validation of the findings in a larger cohort was required. None of the regulatory T-cell clones was shared across all patients, and no significant correlation was found between sorted cell numbers and the inverse Simpson index. Whether or not patients had graft-versus-host disease, conventional CD4+ T-cell repertoire diversity showed no significant difference. Compared with patients who had graft-versus-host disease, patients without the disease had a regulatory T-cell TCR repertoire that was more focused and less diverse. In non-GvHD patients, the top 10 regulatory T-cell clones took up a significantly larger share of the repertoire, which suggests that presumably allo-specific protective clones had expanded.

Reads for this sample came from an Illumina MiSeq. The SMARTer RACE cDNA Amplification kit was used to reverse transcribe the RNA, and the TCR beta CDR3 region was then amplified. RNA from sorted cells was extracted with the RNeasy Mini Kit. Illumina paired-end sequencing was used to sequence the TCR beta amplicons. On the authors' methods: TCR repertoire analysis used MiXCR, VDJtools and the tcR R package. Diversity was quantified with the inverse Simpson index, and clones were binned as rare, small, medium or expanded by repertoire proportion. Using fastp trimming at Q25 and MiXCR clonotype assembly, TCRdb reanalyzed the public sequencing data and kept in-frame beta chains. Under each unique CDR3 protein, matching rows form one entry showing the most common genes and DNA. The V and J calls shown here were made by TCRdb, not taken from the authors' results. A total of roughly 4,700 distinct CDR3 sequences appear in this sample, around 97% of them only once. The ten largest clonotypes hold roughly 39% of the sample.

What this sample's time point label stands for: 30 days after allogeneic hematopoietic stem cell transplantation. At 30 days after allogeneic hematopoietic stem cell transplantation, peripheral blood mononuclear cells were collected from the patients. This TCR was recovered from a human patient who had an allogeneic stem cell transplant, so the T cells may come from the graft donor. The rearranged chain carries TRBV2 and TRBJ1-6; the D gene cannot be named for sure. Source: sorted CD4+ T cells from blood (whether regulatory or conventional is not recorded), taken 30 days after allogeneic stem cell transplant. CDR3 reads: CGSSPMNAYKSPHHF. The sequenced DNA: TGTGGCAGCAGTCCTATGAACGCCTATAAATCACCCCACCACTTT.